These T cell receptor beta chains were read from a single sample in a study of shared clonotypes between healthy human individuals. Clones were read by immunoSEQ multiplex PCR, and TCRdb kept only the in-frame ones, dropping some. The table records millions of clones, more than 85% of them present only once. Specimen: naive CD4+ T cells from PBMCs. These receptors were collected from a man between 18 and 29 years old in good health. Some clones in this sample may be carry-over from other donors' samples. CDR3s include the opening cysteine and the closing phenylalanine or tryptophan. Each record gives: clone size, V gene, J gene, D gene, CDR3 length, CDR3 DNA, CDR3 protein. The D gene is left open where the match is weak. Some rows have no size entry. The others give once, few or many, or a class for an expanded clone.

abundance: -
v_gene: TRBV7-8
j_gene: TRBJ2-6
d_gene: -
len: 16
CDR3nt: TGTGCCAGCAGCTTCCGAATCGCCGCCGGGGCCAACGTCCTGACTTTC
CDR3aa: CASSFRIAAGANVLTF

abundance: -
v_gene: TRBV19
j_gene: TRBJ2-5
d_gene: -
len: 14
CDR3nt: TGTGCCACCCGTCATAGGTTGGGGCAAGAGACCCAGTACTTC
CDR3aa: CATRHRLGQETQYF

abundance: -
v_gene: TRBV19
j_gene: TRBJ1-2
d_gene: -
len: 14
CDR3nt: TGTGCCAGTAACTCGCCCCCTCGGAACTATGGCTACACCTTC
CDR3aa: CASNSPPRNYGYTF

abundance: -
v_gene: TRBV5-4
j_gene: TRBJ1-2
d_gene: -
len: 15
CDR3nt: TGTGCCAGCACCCTACAGCTGGGGGCTAACTATGGCTACACCTTC
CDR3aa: CASTLQLGANYGYTF

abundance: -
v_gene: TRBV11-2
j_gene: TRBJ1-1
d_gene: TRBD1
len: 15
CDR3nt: TGTGCCAGCAGCTTAAAACAGGGGCGGGTCGCTGAAGCTTTCTTT
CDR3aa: CASSLKQGRVAEAFF

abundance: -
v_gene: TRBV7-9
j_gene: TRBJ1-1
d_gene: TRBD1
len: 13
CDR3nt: TGTGCCAGCAGCACTATGACAGGGACTGAAGCTTTCTTT
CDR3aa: CASSTMTGTEAFF

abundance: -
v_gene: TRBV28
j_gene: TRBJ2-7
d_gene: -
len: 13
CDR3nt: TGTGCCAGCAGTTTGGGCAGGAGGGGCGAGCAGTACTTC
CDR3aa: CASSLGRRGEQYF

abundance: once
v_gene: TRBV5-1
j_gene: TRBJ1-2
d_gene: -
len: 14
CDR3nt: TGCGCCAGCAGCTTCGACCCTGGAAACTATGGCTACACCTTC
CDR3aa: CASSFDPGNYGYTF

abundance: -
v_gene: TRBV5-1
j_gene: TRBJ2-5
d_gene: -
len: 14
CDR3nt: TGCGCCAGCAGCTTGGGAGTCGGGCAAGAGACCCAGTACTTC
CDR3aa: CASSLGVGQETQYF

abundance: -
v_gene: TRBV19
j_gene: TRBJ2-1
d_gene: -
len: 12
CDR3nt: TGTGCCAGTAGTACCTACATCAATGAGCAGTTCTTC
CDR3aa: CASSTYINEQFF

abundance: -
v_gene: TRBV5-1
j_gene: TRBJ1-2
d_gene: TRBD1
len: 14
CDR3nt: TGCGCCAGCAACCAAGGGACAGGGGGCCAAGGCTACACCTTC
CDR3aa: CASNQGTGGQGYTF

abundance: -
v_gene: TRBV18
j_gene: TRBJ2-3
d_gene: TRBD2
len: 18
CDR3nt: TGTGCCAGCTCACCGAGGACTAGCGGGAGCCTGAGCACAGATACGCAGTATTTT
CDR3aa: CASSPRTSGSLSTDTQYF

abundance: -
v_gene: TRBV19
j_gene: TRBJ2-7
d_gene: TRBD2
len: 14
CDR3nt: TGTGCCAGTAGTATCACTAGCGGCCCCTACGAGCAGTACTTC
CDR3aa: CASSITSGPYEQYF

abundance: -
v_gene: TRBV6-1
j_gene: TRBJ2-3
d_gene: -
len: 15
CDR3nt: TGTGCCTGCCTTCGTTTGGGAGCCAGAACAGATACGCAGTATTTT
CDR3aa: CACLRLGARTDTQYF

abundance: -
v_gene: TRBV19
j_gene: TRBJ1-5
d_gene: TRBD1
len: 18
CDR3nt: TGTGCCAGTAGTATGGACGGGCCAGGGGGTCGACGGAATCAGCCCCAGCATTTT
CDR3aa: CASSMDGPGGRRNQPQHF

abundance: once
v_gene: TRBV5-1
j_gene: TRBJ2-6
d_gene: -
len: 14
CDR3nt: TGCGCCAGTCGCGGGGTCTCTGGGGCCAACGTCCTGACTTTC
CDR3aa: CASRGVSGANVLTF

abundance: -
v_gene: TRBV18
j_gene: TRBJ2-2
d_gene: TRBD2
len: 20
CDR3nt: TGTGCCAGCTCACCGGATGTTAGACTAGCGGGACCGCGGGACACCGGGGAGCTGTTTTTT
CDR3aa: CASSPDVRLAGPRDTGELFF

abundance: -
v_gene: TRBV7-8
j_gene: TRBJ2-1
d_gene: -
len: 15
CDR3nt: TGTGCCAGCAGTCCCCCGTGGGGCTCCTACAATGAGCAGTTCTTC
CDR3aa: CASSPPWGSYNEQFF

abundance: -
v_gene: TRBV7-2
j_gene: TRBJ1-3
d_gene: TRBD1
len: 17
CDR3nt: TGTGCCAGCAGCCTAAGACAGGGGAAGAGCTCTGGAAACACCATATATTTT
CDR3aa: CASSLRQGKSSGNTIYF

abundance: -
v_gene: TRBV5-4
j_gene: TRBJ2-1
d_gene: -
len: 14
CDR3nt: TGTGCCAGCAGCTCGGTTTCGTCCTACAATGAGCAGTTCTTC
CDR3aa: CASSSVSSYNEQFF

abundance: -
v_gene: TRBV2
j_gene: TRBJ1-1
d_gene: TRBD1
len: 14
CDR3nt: TGTGCCAGCGCGGTGGACAGGTCGAACACTGAAGCTTTCTTT
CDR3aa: CASAVDRSNTEAFF

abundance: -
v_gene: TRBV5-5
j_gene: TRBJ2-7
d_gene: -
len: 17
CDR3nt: TGTGCCAGCAGCTTGGAGTTAGGGGGGCTCCGTCCCTACGAGCAGTACTTC
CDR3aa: CASSLELGGLRPYEQYF

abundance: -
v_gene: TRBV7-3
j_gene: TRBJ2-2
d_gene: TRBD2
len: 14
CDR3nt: TGTGCCAGCAGCTCCGGAGCGGGATCCGGGGAGCTGTTTTTT
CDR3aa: CASSSGAGSGELFF

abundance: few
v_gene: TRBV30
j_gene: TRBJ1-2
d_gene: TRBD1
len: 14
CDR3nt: TGTGCCTGGAGTGTAGGGGGGACAGTTTATGGCTACACCTTC
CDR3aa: CAWSVGGTVYGYTF

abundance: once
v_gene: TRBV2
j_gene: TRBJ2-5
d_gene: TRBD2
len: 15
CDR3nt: TGTGCCAGCAGTGCCCAACTAGCGGGGCAAGAGACCCAGTACTTC
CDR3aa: CASSAQLAGQETQYF

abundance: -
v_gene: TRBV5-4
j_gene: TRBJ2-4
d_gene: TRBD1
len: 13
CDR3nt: TGTGCCAGCAGCTCGGGGACAGCAAACATTCAGTACTTC
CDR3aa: CASSSGTANIQYF

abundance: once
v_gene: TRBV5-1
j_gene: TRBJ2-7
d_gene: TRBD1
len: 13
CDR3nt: TGCGCCAGCAGGGGCGGACAGGCCTACGAGCAGTACTTC
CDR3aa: CASRGGQAYEQYF

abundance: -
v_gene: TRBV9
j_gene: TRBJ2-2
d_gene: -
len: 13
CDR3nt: TGTGCCAGCAGCGGACAGCAGACCGGGGAGCTGTTTTTT
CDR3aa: CASSGQQTGELFF